This record concerns one T cell receptor beta chain sequence. Its antigen is not known. The CDR3 runs to 15 residues. Germline CDR1 and CDR2: SGHNT and YYREEE (reference sequence). With V trimmed by 0 bases and J by 8 bases, 8 bases remained unmatched. This sample is drawn from a study of shared clonotypes between healthy human individuals. The donors were adults (healthy and HIV-negative) with no recent acute infections or vaccinations. Profiling relied on immunoSEQ multiplex PCR, and the TCRdb table lists in-frame clones only, not all of them. Among around 450,000 clones, roughly 77% were seen once, and the ten largest hold roughly 13%. General observations from the study: Exclusively blood specimens were collected; tissue repertoires likely differ. Clonotype sharing among donors, it was expected, would be affected by sequencing depth.

Source material: PBMCs. The V call is TRBV5-4, the J call TRBJ2-1; 7 nucleotides agree with TRBD2. The receptor's source is a woman in her thirties or forties in good health. Some clones in this sample may be carry-over from other donors' samples. The CDR3 nucleotides read TGTGCCAGCAGCTTGGCTGCGGGAGATGGTGATGAGCAGTTCTTC. It encodes CASSLAAGDGDEQFF.